This entry lists 10 T cell receptor beta chains sequenced from one sample in a study of CD8+CD57+ T cells in acquired aplastic anemia. Genomic DNA templated the TCR beta VDJ and CDR3 profiling. TCRdb recomputed calls from the reads with MiXCR, one row per CDR3 protein. The sample carries more than 40,000 distinct CDR3 sequences, about 78% recorded once. Sequenced: sorted CD4+, CD8+, or CD8+CD57+ T cells (not recorded which) from PBMCs. The receptor set was obtained from a human donor in good health, serving as a control.

In regard to this clonotype: At one of its ends the junction is not consistent with the germline gene, which may arise from a read error. V usage is TRBV9 and J usage is TRBJ2-5; tentatively, D is TRBD2 (5 bases). In germline, CDR1 is SGDLS, CDR2 YYNGEE. CDR3 length: 12 amino acids. The CDR3 coding sequence is TGTGCCAGTAGCGTAGAATACGAGACCCAGTACTTC. Protein sequence: CASSVEYETQYF.

This clonotype was recorded many times. The junction departs from germline at one end; a sequencing error may be responsible. The chain is built from TRBV14 and TRBJ2-5, with TRBD1 matching 7 bases. CDR1 and CDR2 from the germline V gene are SGHDN and FVKESK. The CDR3 has 16 amino acids. The CDR3: CASSSMTLMGTETQHF. The DNA for the CDR3 is TGTGCCAGCAGCTCAATGACACTAATGGGGACAGAGACCCAGCACTTC.

V gene TRBV7-9 combines with J gene TRBJ1-5; tentative D call: TRBD1 (5 bases). This CDR3 is 13 amino acids long. Between the trimmed V and J ends, which lost 6 bases and 5 bases, there was a span of 11 bases. The V gene's germline CDR1 is SEHNR and CDR2 FQNEAQ (reference sequence). Here the CDR3 reads CASSLWGDQPQHF. DNA for the CDR3: TGTGCCAGCAGTTTATGGGGGGATCAGCCCCAGCATTTT.

The rearrangement uses TRBV20-1 and TRBJ1-6; unclear D gene. The ends were cut back, 1 base at V and 9 bases at J, with 22 bases in the middle. CDR3 length equals 17 residues. The germline V gene encodes CDR1 DFQATT and CDR2 SNEGSKA (reference sequence). The CDR3 DNA is TGCAGTGCTAGAGTAGGAACGGGTACGTCGTCCATTTCACCCCTCCACTTT. It encodes CSARVGTGTSSISPLHF.

V and J are TRBV25-1 and TRBJ1-2; D may be TRBD1 (5 bases). CDR1 is MGHDK, CDR2 SYGVNS, per germline. The CDR3 has 16 residues. Trimming left V 1 base short and J 4 bases short, with 16 bases between. The CDR3 protein is CASSESSGGLVYGYTF. In DNA form, the CDR3 reads TGTGCCAGCAGTGAATCATCGGGGGGGTTAGTCTATGGCTACACCTTC.

This clonotype appeared a single time. The V call is TRBV25-1, the J call TRBJ1-6; TRBD1 matches at 8 bases. Germline CDR1 reads MGHDK; CDR2 reads SYGVNS. This CDR3 spans 15 amino acids. The V gene end was trimmed by 3 bases and the J gene end by 8 bases; junction bases not matched to a gene: 6. The CDR3 DNA sequence: TGTGCCAGCAGTGATACGACAGGGGAATATTCACCCCTCCACTTT. Translation gives CASSDTTGEYSPLHF.

This chain links TRBV9 with TRBJ1-1; D is perhaps TRBD1 (5 bases). CDR1 SGDLS and CDR2 YYNGEE come from the germline V gene. V gave up 4 bases and J gave up 1 base, with 11 bases separating them. This CDR3 has 14 residues. The CDR3 coding sequence is TGTGCCAGCAGCCTAGACAGCGGGAACACTGAAGCTTTCTTT. This encodes CASSLDSGNTEAFF.

DNA of the CDR3: TGTGCCAGCAGTGGGACCTCGTTGGCAGCCTCTAAAAATTCACCCCTCCACTTT. Translated: CASSGTSLAASKNSPLHF. The chain has TRBV25-1 and TRBJ1-6; D call uncertain. V shed 4 bases and J shed 7 bases, with 23 bases lying between them. The V gene's germline CDR1 is MGHDK and CDR2 SYGVNS. The CDR3 totals 18 residues.

The chain carries TRBV10-3 and TRBJ1-6; D perhaps matches TRBD1 (6 bases). CDR3 length equals 14 residues. V dropped 6 bases and J dropped 7 bases, with 13 bases sitting between them. From germline, CDR1 is ENHRY and CDR2 SYGVKD. CDR3 loop: CAISVTGVNSPLHF. CDR3 DNA sequence: TGTGCCATCAGCGTGACAGGAGTCAATTCACCCCTCCACTTT.

The gene calls are TRBV29-1 and TRBJ2-7, with TRBD1 as a possible D gene (6 bases). TRBJ1-2 explains the end of the DNA better; the J call may be wrong. The V gene's germline CDR1 is SQVTM and CDR2 ANQGSEA. The CDR3 runs to 11 residues. The CDR3 spells CSGRGDGGYTF. Written as DNA, the CDR3 is TGCAGCGGGAGGGGGGACGGTGGCTACACCTTC.